In this sample, the clone carrying this T cell receptor beta chain turned up many times. The CDR3 spans 19 residues. From germline, CDR1 is MDHEN and CDR2 SYDVKM. V lost 3 bases and J 2 bases, leaving 26 bases between the germline ends. The data originate from a study of T-cell memory formation after mild COVID-19. Study overall: Clustering of TCRs was largely donor specific.

TCRalpha and TCRbeta libraries used 5'RACE with constant-segment primers and UMIs. TCRdb recomputed calls from the 5' RACE reads with MiXCR, one row per CDR3 protein. This table holds about 400,000 distinct CDR3 sequences, about 17% found once. The material sequenced was PBMCs or a T cell subset sorted from them (not recorded which). The receptor was derived from a man younger than 35 who had mild COVID-19 (a few samples of this study predate the infection). Cell type and time point are not known. The chain combines TRBV28 with TRBJ2-7, with D perhaps matching TRBD1 (6 bases). CDR3 protein: CASSLNTLARGHLPYEQYV. The CDR3 nucleotides read TGTGCCAGCAGTTTGAACACGCTGGCCCGGGGACACCTTCCCTACGAGCAGTACGTC.